Below, 23 T cell receptor beta chains from the same sample are listed, as sequenced in a study of CXCR4 blockade with PD-1 therapy in pancreatic cancer (dated by TCRdb to about 2019). Library generation was performed with the immunoSEQ multiplex PCR assay. Sourced from immuneACCESS, this table was stored by TCRdb with only in-frame sequences that have V and J called. A share of the clones is absent; for the studies checked, an unresolved V gene accounts for under half, and the remainder has no known explanation. The sample table lists about 3,000 clones, approximately 38% of them with a count of one. 25% to 30% of the sample is taken by the ten largest. Sequenced: tumor tissue. Receptors originate from a human donor with pancreatic ductal adenocarcinoma.

This clone was seen a handful of times. The rearrangement joins TRBV6-8 to TRBJ1-1, with D unclear. The CDR3 extends over 15 amino acids. Germline-derived CDR1 and CDR2 are MNHGY and SAAAGT. V dropped 2 bases and J dropped 6 bases, with 16 bases sitting between them. The CDR3 DNA is TGTGCCAGCAGTTACGCCGCCCCTCCGGCCGCTGAAGCTTTCTTT. The encoded protein is CASSYAAPPAAEAFF.

The chain recombines TRBV6-8 with TRBJ1-1; 7 bases are shared with TRBD1. V shed 6 bases and J 4 bases; nucleotides not matched to a gene: 8. From germline, CDR1 is MNHGY and CDR2 SAAAGT. The CDR3 sequence is 14 residues long. The CDR3 spells CASRNRGGGTEAFF. DNA for the CDR3: TGTGCCAGCAGAAACAGGGGCGGTGGCACTGAAGCTTTCTTT.

This clone was seen once. This chain joins TRBV19 and TRBJ2-7, with 8 bases fitting TRBD1. V lost 5 bases and J lost 1; bases outside the gene matches: 10. Germline values: CDR1 LNHDA, CDR2 SQIVND (reference sequence). CDR3 length equals 16 residues. CDR3 sequence: CASSAQGQGFSYEQYF. Here the CDR3 DNA reads TGTGCCAGTAGTGCTCAAGGACAGGGTTTTTCCTACGAGCAGTACTTC. Complete variable domain (other parts from reference TRBV19 and TRBJ2-7): DGGITQSPKYLFRKEGQNVTLSCEQNLNHDAMYWYRQDPGQGLRLIYYSQIVNDFQKGDIAEGYSVSREKKESFPLTVTSAQKNPTAFYLCASSAQGQGFSYEQYFGPGTRLTVT.

This clone occurred a few times. This sequence joins TRBV9 and TRBJ2-2, with a tentative D call TRBD1 (6 bases). In germline, CDR1 is SGDLS, CDR2 YYNGEE. V shed 0 bases and J shed 7 bases, with 13 bases lying between them. The CDR3 has 15 amino acids. The CDR3 DNA sequence: TGTGCCAGCAGCGTAGGTCCCCAGGGGATCGGGGAGCTGTTTTTT. Amino acid sequence: CASSVGPQGIGELFF.

This chain connects TRBV14 to TRBJ1-2, with D possibly matching TRBD1 (6 bases). Germline CDR1 and CDR2: SGHDN and FVKESK. The V and J ends lost 4 bases and 5 bases respectively, with 11 bases between them. CDR3 length: 13 residues. CDR3 sequence: CASSPNTGYGYTF. The CDR3 region has the DNA TGTGCCAGCAGCCCAAATACAGGGTATGGCTACACCTTC.

DNA for the CDR3: TGTGCCAGCAGCTTAGGAACGGGACCGAGCGAAGGGGCCCTCCACTTT. Translated, it gives CASSLGTGPSEGALHF. V is TRBV11-3 and J is TRBJ1-6; perhaps TRBD1 as D (5 bases). In germline, CDR1 is SGHNT, CDR2 YENEEA. The CDR3 totals 16 residues. V was cut by 1 base and J by 14 bases, with 21 bases left in between.

By share, this clone ranks as medium-sized (0.01 to 0.1%). CDR3 in amino acids: CASNQGEASEQYF. The CDR3 DNA follows: TGTGCCAGCAACCAGGGGGAGGCCTCCGAGCAGTACTTC. J is TRBJ2-7 and V is TRBV6-8; D is possibly TRBD1 (7 bases). The V end lost 7 bases, the J end lost 6 bases, and 16 bases lay between the germline ends. The CDR3 consists of 13 residues. Germline CDR1 and CDR2: MNHGY and SAAAGT.

This clone was seen a few times. V gene TRBV5-1 combines with J gene TRBJ1-1; no definite D call. CDR3 length: 14 amino acids. Germline-derived CDR1 and CDR2 are SGHRS and YFSETQ. With 4 bases removed from V and 1 base from J, the gap between germline ends came to 11 bases. The CDR3 nucleotides are TGCGCCAGCAGCCGTTCCCGACAGAACACTGAAGCTTTCTTT. Translation gives CASSRSRQNTEAFF.

V and J are TRBV19 and TRBJ2-6, with 7 bases lining up with TRBD1. Trimming cost V 4 bases and J 2 bases; bases outside gene matches: 8. Germline CDR1 is LNHDA and CDR2 is SQIVND (reference sequence). The CDR3 consists of 17 residues. In DNA form, the CDR3 reads TGTGCCAGTAGTAGAGCCCGAGGGGGCGCTGGGGCCAACGTCCTGACTTTC. Translating it yields CASSRARGGAGANVLTF.

This clone was recorded many times. The V call is TRBV11-3, the J call TRBJ2-7; 11 bases align to TRBD1. Germline CDR1 and CDR2: SGHNT and YENEEA. The CDR3 consists of 16 residues. Unmatched junction bases numbered 6, after V lost 5 bases and J lost 0 bases. CDR3: CASSPGQGAISYEQYF. CDR3 nucleotides: TGTGCCAGCAGCCCCGGACAGGGGGCGATCTCCTACGAGCAGTACTTC.

This chain uses TRBV10-3 with TRBJ2-3, with 13 bases fitting TRBD2. V lost 0 bases, J lost 0 bases, and 6 bases stayed unmatched. The CDR3 runs 19 residues. The germline V gene has CDR1 ENHRY and CDR2 SYGVKD. The DNA for the CDR3 is TGTGCCATCAGTGAGTCACTAGCGGGGGGGCTTTCTAGCACAGATACGCAGTATTTT. Protein product: CAISESLAGGLSSTDTQYF.

This sequence joins TRBV19 and TRBJ1-5, with a tentative D call TRBD1 (5 bases). The germline V gene has CDR1 LNHDA and CDR2 SQIVND (reference sequence). This CDR3 is built from 15 residues. The V end was cut by 5 bases, the J end by 6 bases, with 17 bases between. The CDR3 reads CASSADGGKVQPQHF. Here the CDR3 DNA reads TGTGCCAGTAGTGCCGACGGGGGGAAAGTTCAGCCCCAGCATTTT.

This clone appeared a few times. This chain joins TRBV6-7 and TRBJ2-2; TRBD2 aligns across 8 bases. TRBV6-7 is known as an ORF, though its function is uncertain. CDR3 length equals 15 residues. The V and J ends lost 8 bases and 6 bases, in that order; junction bases with no gene match: 11. CDR3 residues: CASERSRGVSGELFF. CDR3 coding DNA: TGTGCCAGCGAACGATCGCGGGGGGTCTCCGGGGAGCTGTTTTTT.

This clone was recorded a few times. This rearrangement joins TRBV9 to TRBJ2-1, with TRBD2 matching 7 bases. Per the germline V gene, CDR1 is SGDLS and CDR2 is YYNGEE. The CDR3 covers 15 residues. With V trimmed by 2 bases and J by 7 bases, 9 bases remained unmatched. For the CDR3, the DNA is TGTGCCAGCAGCGTGGGGCTAGCGGCGAAAAATGAGCAGTTCTTC. This codes for CASSVGLAAKNEQFF.

The count of this clone is one. The chain employs TRBV29-1 and TRBJ1-3; D unclear. Trimming stripped 6 bases from V and 2 bases from J, with 11 bases between. This CDR3 has 13 residues. The germline V gene has CDR1 SQVTM and CDR2 ANQGSEA. CDR3 region: CSVRELAGNTIYF. CDR3 DNA: TGCAGCGTAAGGGAATTGGCTGGAAACACCATATATTTT.

Only a few counts were recorded for this clone. V is TRBV19 and J is TRBJ2-3; D not resolved. V dropped 3 bases and J dropped 0 bases, with 13 bases sitting between them. Germline assignment: CDR1 LNHDA and CDR2 SQIVND (reference sequence). This CDR3 has 16 amino acids. CDR3 region: CASSMYLGLSTDTQYF. The CDR3 region has the DNA TGTGCCAGTAGTATGTATCTCGGCCTAAGCACAGATACGCAGTATTTT.

The V and J genes are TRBV2 and TRBJ2-5; 13 bases match TRBD2. The CDR3 is 16 residues long. With 8 bases clipped from V and 4 bases from J, the junction kept 10 bases outside the gene matches. From germline, CDR1 is SNHLY and CDR2 FYNNEI. The CDR3 loop reads CASETSGGLRGETQYF. The CDR3, as DNA: TGTGCCAGCGAGACTAGCGGGGGGCTCCGGGGAGAGACCCAGTACTTC.

Comments on this clone: Sequence at one end of the junction differs from germline and may be a read error. This sequence joins TRBV9 and TRBJ2-1; no reliable D call. This CDR3 has 14 residues. Germline lookup yields CDR1 SGDLS and CDR2 YYNGEE. CDR3 DNA: TGTGCTAGCAGCGTCGAGGTCAATCACAATGAGCAGTTCTTC. This translates into CASSVEVNHNEQFF.

This sequence joins TRBV28 and TRBJ2-7, with D possibly being TRBD1 or TRBD2 (5 bases each). The germline V gene encodes CDR1 MDHEN and CDR2 SYDVKM. CDR3 length: 13 amino acids. V lost 2 bases, J lost 6 bases, and 11 bases lay in between. The CDR3 reads CASSLEGLSEQYF. For the CDR3, the DNA is TGTGCCAGCAGTTTAGAGGGGCTCAGCGAGCAGTACTTC.

In DNA form, the CDR3 reads TGTGCCTGGAGTCACCAAGAGACCCAGTACTTC. This gives the protein CAWSHQETQYF. The rearrangement links TRBV30 to TRBJ2-5; D is ambiguous. Germline V gene sequence: CDR1 GTSNPN, CDR2 SVGIG (reference sequence). The CDR3 length is 11 residues. Trimming removed 2 bases at V and 0 bases at J, with 1 base between.

By share, this clone ranks as medium-sized (0.01 to 0.1%). The chain uses TRBV6-8 and TRBJ2-7; TRBD1 aligns across 11 bases. This CDR3 is built from 17 residues. The trim removed 6 bases at V and 2 bases at J, leaving 12 bases unmatched. Germline-derived CDR1 and CDR2 are MNHGY and SAAAGT. The CDR3 coding sequence is TGTGCCAGCAGCCTGTGGTATGGACAGGGGGCAACCTACGAGCAGTACTTC. This translates into CASSLWYGQGATYEQYF.

This clone was counted only a few times. The DNA for the CDR3 is TGTGCCAGTTTGACAGGGGGCCAGGACACTGAAGCTTTCTTT. Translation gives CASLTGGQDTEAFF. The chain has TRBV19 and TRBJ1-1, with 10 positions matching TRBD1. Germline assignment: CDR1 LNHDA and CDR2 SQIVND (reference sequence). The CDR3 is 14 residues long. J lost 3 bases, V lost 8 bases, and 6 bases had no gene match.

This clone has more than one count but fewer than ten. V is TRBV11-3 and J is TRBJ2-7, with D maybe TRBD1 (9 bases). The germline CDR1 and CDR2 sequences are SGHNT and YENEEA. This CDR3 is built from 14 residues. Trimming took 5 bases from V and 6 from J, leaving 17 bases between them. Here the CDR3 reads CASSRGGQGREQYF. CDR3 bases: TGTGCCAGCAGCCGGGGGGGACAGGGACGCGAGCAGTACTTC.